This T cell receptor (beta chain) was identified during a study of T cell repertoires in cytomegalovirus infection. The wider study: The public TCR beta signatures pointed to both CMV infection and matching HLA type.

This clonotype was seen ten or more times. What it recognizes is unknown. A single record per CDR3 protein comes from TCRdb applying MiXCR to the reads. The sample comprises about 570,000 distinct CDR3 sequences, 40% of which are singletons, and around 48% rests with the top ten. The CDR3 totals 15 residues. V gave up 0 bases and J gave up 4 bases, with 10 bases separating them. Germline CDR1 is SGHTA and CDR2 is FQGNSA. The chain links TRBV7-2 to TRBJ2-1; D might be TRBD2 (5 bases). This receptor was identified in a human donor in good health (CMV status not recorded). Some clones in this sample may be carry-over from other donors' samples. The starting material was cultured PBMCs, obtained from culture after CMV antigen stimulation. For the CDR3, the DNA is TGTGCCAGCAGCTTAGCCGCCAGCGGATACAATGAGCAGTTCTTC. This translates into CASSLAASGYNEQFF.